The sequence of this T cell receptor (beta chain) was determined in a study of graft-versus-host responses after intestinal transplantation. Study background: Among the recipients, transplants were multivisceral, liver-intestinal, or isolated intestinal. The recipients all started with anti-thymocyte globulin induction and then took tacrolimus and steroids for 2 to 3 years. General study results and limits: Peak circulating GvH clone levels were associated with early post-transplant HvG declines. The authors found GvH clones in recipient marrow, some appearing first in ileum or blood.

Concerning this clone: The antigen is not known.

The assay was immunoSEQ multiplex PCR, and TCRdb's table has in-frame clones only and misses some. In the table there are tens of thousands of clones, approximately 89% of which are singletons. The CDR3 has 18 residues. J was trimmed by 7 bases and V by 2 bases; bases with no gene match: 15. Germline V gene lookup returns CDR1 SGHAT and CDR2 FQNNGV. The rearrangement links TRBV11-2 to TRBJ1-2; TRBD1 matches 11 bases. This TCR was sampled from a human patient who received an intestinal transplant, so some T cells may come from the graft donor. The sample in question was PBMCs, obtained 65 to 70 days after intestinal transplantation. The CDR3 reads CASSLLAIWTGGAVGYTF. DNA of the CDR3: TGTGCCAGCAGCTTACTGGCTATCTGGACAGGGGGCGCGGTTGGCTACACCTTC.